One sample yielded the 24 T cell receptor beta chains listed below, sequenced in a study of cytomegalovirus exposure and HLA in healthy donors. Primers: 60 Vbeta forward and 13 Jbeta reverse. The table came from immunoSEQ multiplex PCR; TCRdb's copy has only in-frame clones and leaves some out. The repertoire has 100,000 to 150,000 clones, roughly 72% of them found once; the top ten carry roughly 7%. Sequenced: PBMCs. All receptors derive from a male donor in good health and CMV-seronegative.

The V and J genes are TRBV29-1 and TRBJ2-3, with 14 bases lining up with TRBD2. Germline V gene sequence: CDR1 SQVTM, CDR2 ANQGSEA. The CDR3 is 14 amino acids. With 6 bases clipped from V and 3 bases from J, the junction kept 2 bases outside the gene matches. The CDR3, as DNA: TGCAGCGTCGGGACTAGCGGGAGTACAGATACGCAGTATTTT. It encodes CSVGTSGSTDTQYF.

The rearrangement joins TRBV4-1 to TRBJ2-3; D is possibly TRBD1 (5 bases). Deletions cut 0 bases from V and 4 bases from J, with 11 bases between. This CDR3 spans 15 amino acids. In germline, CDR1 is MGHRA, CDR2 YSYEKL. The CDR3 sequence is CASSQDVGAADTQYF. The DNA of the CDR3 is TGCGCCAGCAGCCAAGATGTAGGGGCCGCAGATACGCAGTATTTT.

The chain is built from TRBV4-1 and TRBJ1-5, with a weak D call TRBD1 (6 bases). Per the germline V gene, CDR1 is MGHRA and CDR2 is YSYEKL. This CDR3 comprises 17 residues. The V gene lost 3 bases and the J gene lost 0 bases, with 15 bases spanning the gap. CDR3 sequence reads: CASSQVQGTTSNQPQHF. In DNA, the CDR3 is TGCGCCAGCAGCCAGGTCCAGGGGACCACTAGCAATCAGCCCCAGCATTTT.

This chain joins TRBV4-3 and TRBJ2-1; D possibly corresponds to TRBD2 (7 bases). The CDR3 extends over 15 amino acids. Between the trimmed V and J ends, which lost 5 bases and 4 bases, there was a span of 15 bases. Germline loops: CDR1 LGHNA, CDR2 YSLEER. The CDR3 DNA follows: TGCGCCAGCAGCACCCGGGGGGCCCAATACAATGAGCAGTTCTTC. The encoded protein is CASSTRGAQYNEQFF.

The rearrangement uses TRBV19 and TRBJ2-7; 7 bases match TRBD2. The CDR3 runs 15 residues. Germline V lookup: CDR1 LNHDA, CDR2 SQIVND (reference sequence). Unmatched junction bases numbered 6, after V lost 4 bases and J lost 0 bases. As DNA, the CDR3 is TGTGCCAGTAGTACCCGCAGCGGGGCCTCCTACGAGCAGTACTTC. Translated, it gives CASSTRSGASYEQYF.

The rearrangement joins TRBV7-6 to TRBJ1-6; 10 bases agree with TRBD1. From germline, CDR1 is SGHVS and CDR2 FNYEAQ. The length of the CDR3 is 16 residues. V dropped 1 base and J dropped 3; count of bases not matched to a gene: 0. The DNA of the CDR3 is TGTGCCAGCAGCTTAGGGGACAGGGGCTATAATTCACCCCTCCACTTT. Translation gives CASSLGDRGYNSPLHF.

In its sample, this clone was seen a few times. The rearrangement joins TRBV7-9 to TRBJ2-2; 8 bases align to TRBD1. The J segment lost 4 bases and the V segment lost 1 base, leaving 8 bases of the junction unmatched. Germline loops: CDR1 SEHNR, CDR2 FQNEAQ (reference sequence). This CDR3 has 17 residues. The CDR3 sequence: CASSLEEVTGGTGELFF. As DNA, the CDR3 is TGTGCCAGCAGCTTAGAGGAAGTTACAGGGGGCACCGGGGAGCTGTTTTTT.

The count of this clone is one. The chain couples TRBV5-8 to TRBJ1-2; possibly TRBD1 for D (6 bases). Germline loops: CDR1 SGHTS, CDR2 YDEGEE. CDR3 length: 14 amino acids. The V gene lost 1 base and the J gene lost 3 bases, with 10 bases spanning the gap. CDR3: CASSLRQDHYGYTF. Written as DNA, the CDR3 is TGTGCCAGCAGCTTGCGACAGGATCACTATGGCTACACCTTC.

J is TRBJ1-2 and V is TRBV14; D is undetermined. V lost 4 bases, J lost 2 bases, and 8 bases lay in between. Germline V gives CDR1 SGHDN, CDR2 FVKESK. The CDR3 spans 13 residues. CDR3 nucleotides: TGTGCCAGCAGCCCAAGTCAGAACTATGGCTACACCTTC. It is translated as CASSPSQNYGYTF.

This clone was counted a few times. V usage is TRBV28 and J usage is TRBJ1-4; D gene uncertain. In germline, CDR1 is MDHEN, CDR2 SYDVKM. V was shortened by 2 bases and J by 8 bases, with 9 bases between the two germline ends. This CDR3 has 13 residues. The CDR3 bases are TGTGCCAGCAGTTTAAATCCTAGAGAAAAACTGTTTTTT. It is translated as CASSLNPREKLFF.

The chain recombines TRBV28 with TRBJ2-3, with a tentative D call TRBD2 (5 bases). The CDR3 length is 13 residues. The germline V and J ends were trimmed by 6 bases and 2 bases, with 9 bases remaining between them. Germline V gene sequence: CDR1 MDHEN, CDR2 SYDVKM. The CDR3 region has the DNA TGTGCCAGCAGGGAGGAATACACAGATACGCAGTATTTT. It is translated as CASREEYTDTQYF.

The CDR3 DNA reads as TGTGCCAGTAGTATCGGGACAGGTCGGTGGGATACGCAGTATTTT. Translated, it gives CASSIGTGRWDTQYF. V gene TRBV19 combines with J gene TRBJ2-3; 8 nucleotides match TRBD1. After removal of 3 bases from V and 6 bases from J, the junction contained 8 bases not matched to a gene. Germline V gene data show CDR1 as LNHDA and CDR2 as SQIVND (reference sequence). The length of the CDR3 is 15 residues.

The rearrangement uses TRBV5-5 and TRBJ1-2; tentatively, D is TRBD1 (5 bases). Trimming stripped 0 bases from V and 6 bases from J, with 12 bases between. Germline V gene sequence: CDR1 SGHKS, CDR2 YYEKEE (reference sequence). The CDR3 has 14 residues. This CDR3 is CASSLGTGRDGYTF. The DNA for the CDR3 is TGTGCCAGCAGCTTGGGAACAGGTCGAGATGGCTACACCTTC.

This clone came up a few times. The V call is TRBV10-3, the J call TRBJ2-7; 7 nucleotides align to TRBD1. Germline CDR1 is ENHRY and CDR2 is SYGVKD. The CDR3 has 14 amino acids. The V and J ends lost 6 bases and 7 bases, in that order; junction bases with no gene match: 12. This CDR3 reads CAISPGTAMGEQYF. Written as DNA, the CDR3 is TGTGCCATCAGCCCCGGGACAGCGATGGGTGAGCAGTACTTC.

This chain uses TRBV29-1 with TRBJ2-5, with a tentative D call TRBD1 (5 bases). This CDR3 contains 13 residues. V dropped 4 bases and J dropped 5 bases, with 14 bases sitting between them. Germline values: CDR1 SQVTM, CDR2 ANQGSEA. The CDR3 region is CSVVDSTGETQYF. The CDR3 bases are TGCAGCGTTGTCGACAGTACGGGTGAGACCCAGTACTTC.

The count of this clone is one. The chain uses TRBV15 and TRBJ2-3; TRBD2 aligns across 10 bases. Germline CDR1 LNHNV, CDR2 YYDKDF (reference sequence). This CDR3 contains 15 residues. J gave up 4 bases and V 0 bases, and 1 base lay outside the gene matches. CDR3 sequence reads: CATSRDLAGADTQYF. The CDR3 region has the DNA TGTGCCACCAGCAGAGACCTAGCGGGGGCAGATACGCAGTATTTT.

This sequence joins TRBV15 and TRBJ2-7; weak D call: TRBD1 (6 bases). The length of the CDR3 is 16 residues. Germline V gives CDR1 LNHNV, CDR2 YYDKDF (reference sequence). Trimming pared 0 bases from V and 2 bases from J, leaving 14 bases between. CDR3 bases: TGTGCCACCAGCAGAGATGTGGGAACAGGGACCTACGAGCAGTACTTC. Translated, it gives CATSRDVGTGTYEQYF.

The V and J genes are TRBV7-2 and TRBJ2-1; the D is unclear. V gave up 1 base and J gave up 10 bases, with 14 bases separating them. Per germline, CDR1 SGHTA and CDR2 FQGNSA. This CDR3 has 14 residues. The CDR3 here is CASSLVLTPREQFF. CDR3 nucleotide sequence: TGTGCCAGCAGCTTAGTGTTGACTCCCCGAGAGCAGTTCTTC.

The chain employs TRBV28 and TRBJ2-6; D might be TRBD1 (6 bases). CDR3 size: 15 residues. The V gene lost 5 bases and the J gene lost 4 bases, with 12 bases spanning the gap. Germline V gene data show CDR1 as MDHEN and CDR2 as SYDVKM. DNA of the CDR3: TGTGCCAGCAGTCAAGGGGGATCCGGGGCCAACGTCCTGACTTTC. Amino acid sequence: CASSQGGSGANVLTF. Full variable domain (rest looked up from reference TRBV28 and TRBJ2-6): DVKVTQSSRYLVKRTGEKVFLECVQDMDHENMFWYRQDPGLGLRLIYFSYDVKMKEKGDIPEGYSVSREKKERFSLILESASTNQTSMYLCASSQGGSGANVLTFGAGSRLTVL.

The chain carries TRBV4-2 and TRBJ1-4, with a weak D call TRBD1 (6 bases). The germline gives CDR1 LGHNA, CDR2 YNFKEQ. Trimming shortened V by 3 bases and J by 2 bases, and 10 bases separated the two germline ends. This CDR3 contains 15 residues. As DNA, the CDR3 is TGTGCCAGCAGCCAGGCCGACAGGACTAATGAAAAACTGTTTTTT. Translating gives CASSQADRTNEKLFF.

This chain connects TRBV5-1 to TRBJ2-5, with a tentative D call TRBD1 (6 bases). The DNA end lines up better with TRBJ2-7; the J call may be wrong. The CDR3 totals 15 residues. Per germline, CDR1 SGHRS and CDR2 YFSETQ. Written as DNA, the CDR3 is TGCGCCAGCAGCCCCAGGGGTGGAGGTTCCTACGAGCAGTACTTC. It is translated as CASSPRGGGSYEQYF.

The chain links TRBV2 to TRBJ2-2, with 14 bases that match TRBD2. Germline V gene lookup returns CDR1 SNHLY and CDR2 FYNNEI. V was pared by 10 bases and J by 0 bases, with 19 bases of the junction left unmatched. The length of the CDR3 is 21 residues. The CDR3 sequence is CATSKGTWTSGGRPNTGELFF. The CDR3 nucleotides are TGTGCCACCAGCAAGGGGACTTGGACTAGCGGGGGGCGGCCGAACACCGGGGAGCTGTTTTTT.

The chain has TRBV19 and TRBJ1-6, with a possible D match to TRBD1 (5 bases). The CDR3 runs to 14 residues. CDR1 and CDR2 from the germline V gene are LNHDA and SQIVND (reference sequence). V lost 7 bases, J lost 7 bases, and 14 bases lay in between. For the CDR3, the DNA is TGTGCCAGTACCCCTGGACAATACAATTCACCCCTCCACTTT. Its protein is CASTPGQYNSPLHF.

The CDR3 DNA reads as TGTGCCACCAGCAGAAACCCTCATTCAGGCAACACCGGGGAGCTGTTTTTT. This gives the protein CATSRNPHSGNTGELFF. The V call is TRBV15, the J call TRBJ2-2; D is uncertain. The CDR3 has 17 amino acids. From germline, CDR1 is LNHNV and CDR2 YYDKDF (reference sequence). V lost 2 bases and J lost 2, with 15 bases in between.